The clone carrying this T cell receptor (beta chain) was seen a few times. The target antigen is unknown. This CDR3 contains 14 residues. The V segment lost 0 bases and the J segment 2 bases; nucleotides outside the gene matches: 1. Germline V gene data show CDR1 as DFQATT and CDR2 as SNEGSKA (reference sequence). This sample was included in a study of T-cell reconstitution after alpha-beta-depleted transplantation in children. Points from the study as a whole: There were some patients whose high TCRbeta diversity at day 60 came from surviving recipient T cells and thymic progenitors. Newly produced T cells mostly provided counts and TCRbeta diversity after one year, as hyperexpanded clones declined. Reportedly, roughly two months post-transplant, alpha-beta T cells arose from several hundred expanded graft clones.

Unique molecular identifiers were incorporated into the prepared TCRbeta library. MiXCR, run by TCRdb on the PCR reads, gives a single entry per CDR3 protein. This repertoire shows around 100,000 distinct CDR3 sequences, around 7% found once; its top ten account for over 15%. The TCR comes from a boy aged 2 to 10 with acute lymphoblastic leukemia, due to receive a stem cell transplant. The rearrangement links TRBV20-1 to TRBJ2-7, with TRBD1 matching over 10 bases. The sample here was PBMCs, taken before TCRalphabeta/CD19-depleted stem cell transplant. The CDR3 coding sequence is TGCAGTGCTAGAGAAGGACAGGGGGCCTACGAGCAGTACTTC. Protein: CSAREGQGAYEQYF.